This T cell receptor (beta chain) emerged from a study of CD8 T cells in ankylosing spondylitis. This clonotype has a handful of counts. The CDR3 contains 11 residues. CDR1 is SQVTM and CDR2 is ANQGSEA in the germline V gene. The V gene end was trimmed by 6 bases and the J gene end by 6 bases; junction bases not matched to a gene: 3. TCRdb reprocessed the 5' RACE reads via MiXCR and lists one record per CDR3 protein. The table has approximately 100,000 distinct CDR3 sequences, about 8.5% seen once. The sequenced material came from blood, either unsorted or a sorted T cell fraction (not recorded which). The chain uses TRBV29-1 and TRBJ2-7; 9 nucleotides match TRBD2. This clonotype originated in a male donor with ankylosing spondylitis or in good health (not recorded which). CDR3 sequence reads: CSVGLAREQYF. CDR3 bases: TGCAGCGTCGGACTAGCGCGCGAGCAGTACTTC.